Presented here are 25 T cell receptor beta chains from one specimen sequenced in a study of cytomegalovirus exposure and HLA in healthy donors. Amplification used 60 Vbeta primers and 13 Jbeta primers. TCRdb's copy holds only in-frame clones and misses some; the assay was immunoSEQ multiplex PCR. This sample's clone table lists 65,000 to 80,000 clones. The specimen was PBMCs. These receptors all come from a man aged 25 to 40 in good health and CMV-seronegative.

This chain joins TRBV5-4 and TRBJ1-6; D unclear. Per germline, CDR1 SGHNT and CDR2 YYREEE (reference sequence). The CDR3 is made up of 14 amino acids. Between the trimmed V and J ends, which lost 4 bases and 10 bases, there was a span of 15 bases. CDR3 sequence reads: CASSRTTPDSPLHF. CDR3 coding DNA: TGTGCCAGCAGCCGGACTACCCCTGACTCACCCCTCCACTTT.

The chain combines TRBV10-2 with TRBJ2-1; a possible D gene is TRBD1 (6 bases). In germline, CDR1 is WSHSY, CDR2 SAAADI. This CDR3 is 15 amino acids long. V shed 6 bases and J shed 4 bases, with 16 bases lying between them. The CDR3 protein is CASRDTFRGYNEQFF. The CDR3 nucleotides are TGCGCCAGCAGGGACACTTTCAGGGGATACAATGAGCAGTTCTTC.

The CDR3: CASSLRGLEGVKRTEAFF. In DNA form, the CDR3 reads TGTGCCAGCAGTTTAAGGGGCCTCGAGGGGGTTAAGAGGACTGAAGCTTTCTTT. The rearrangement links TRBV27 to TRBJ1-1; tentatively, D is TRBD1 (6 bases). CDR1 and CDR2 from the germline V gene are MNHEY and SMNVEV (reference sequence). The V end was cut by 2 bases, the J end by 5 bases, with 24 bases between. The CDR3 spans 18 residues.

This chain uses TRBV11-3 with TRBJ2-1, with D perhaps TRBD1 (5 bases). The germline V gene has CDR1 SGHNT and CDR2 YENEEA. The CDR3 covers 12 residues. Between the trimmed V and J ends, which lost 7 bases and 5 bases, there was a span of 9 bases. The CDR3, as DNA: TGTGCCAGCAAGAAGGGGAACAATGAGCAGTTCTTC. Translating it yields CASKKGNNEQFF.

This chain connects TRBV10-3 to TRBJ2-3; 8 bases line up with TRBD2. J gave up 4 bases and V 3 bases, and 9 bases lay outside the gene matches. CDR1 and CDR2 from the germline V gene are ENHRY and SYGVKD. The CDR3 spans 16 residues. The CDR3 bases are TGTGCCATCAGTGAACTCGCGGGGGGTCCCCCAGATACGCAGTATTTT. Translated: CAISELAGGPPDTQYF.

The rearrangement uses TRBV5-4 and TRBJ2-5, with D possibly matching TRBD2 (8 bases). This CDR3 is 14 amino acids long. V lost 4 bases and J lost 5, with 15 bases in between. The germline CDR1 and CDR2 sequences are SGHNT and YYREEE (reference sequence). CDR3 in amino acids: CASSPGGLGETQYF. The CDR3 nucleotides read TGTGCCAGCAGCCCAGGGGGACTAGGTGAGACCCAGTACTTC.

The rearrangement links TRBV5-1 to TRBJ2-6; 7 bases fit TRBD1. V was pared by 4 bases and J by 0 bases, with 10 bases of the junction left unmatched. Germline V CDR1 and CDR2: SGHRS, YFSETQ. The CDR3 is 18 residues long. CDR3 coding DNA: TGCGCCAGCAGCCAAGGATGGACAGGAGCCTCTGGGGCCAACGTCCTGACTTTC. Translating gives CASSQGWTGASGANVLTF.

The chain carries TRBV6-5 and TRBJ1-2, with D unresolved. This CDR3 spans 13 amino acids. The germline gives CDR1 MNHEY, CDR2 SVGAGI. V was clipped by 5 bases and J by 4 bases, with 11 bases between them. CDR3 protein: CASSPDFSYGYTF. CDR3 bases: TGTGCCAGCAGTCCGGACTTTAGCTATGGCTACACCTTC.

This chain connects TRBV6-6 to TRBJ1-1; D gene ambiguous. V was trimmed by 2 bases and J by 0 bases, leaving 4 bases between them. CDR3 size: 13 residues. Germline-derived CDR1 and CDR2 are MNHNY and SVGAGI (reference sequence). CDR3 sequence reads: CASSYAVNTEAFF. CDR3 in DNA: TGTGCCAGCAGTTACGCAGTGAACACTGAAGCTTTCTTT.

The rearrangement joins TRBV19 to TRBJ2-1; 8 bases align to TRBD2. The CDR3 length is 15 residues. Germline V CDR1 and CDR2: LNHDA, SQIVND (reference sequence). With V trimmed by 0 bases and J by 10 bases, 8 bases remained unmatched. The CDR3 nucleotides read TGTGCCAGTAGTATAGACGCGGGACTAGAGGGGGAGCAGTTCTTC. This sequence encodes CASSIDAGLEGEQFF. Variable domain in full (rest from reference TRBV19 and TRBJ2-1): DGGITQSPKYLFRKEGQNVTLSCEQNLNHDAMYWYRQDPGQGLRLIYYSQIVNDFQKGDIAEGYSVSREKKESFPLTVTSAQKNPTAFYLCASSIDAGLEGEQFFGPGTRLTVL.

The chain combines TRBV18 with TRBJ1-2; 7 bases fit TRBD1. The CDR3 spans 17 residues. The germline gives CDR1 KGHSH, CDR2 LQKENI. V shed 2 bases, J shed 6 bases, and the junction held 15 bases outside the gene matches. CDR3 residues: CASSPRGGVNRKDGYTF. The DNA for the CDR3 is TGTGCCAGCTCACCAAGAGGGGGCGTAAATAGGAAGGATGGCTACACCTTC.

The chain recombines TRBV4-1 with TRBJ2-7; weak D call: TRBD2 (5 bases). The germline gives CDR1 MGHRA, CDR2 YSYEKL. The CDR3 loop spans 15 amino acids. Trimming left V 4 bases short and J 2 bases short, with 15 bases between. The CDR3 spells CASSPLTGWTYEQYF. CDR3 coding DNA: TGCGCCAGCAGCCCTCTGACGGGGTGGACCTACGAGCAGTACTTC.

The gene calls are TRBV27 and TRBJ1-4; D is uncertain. The CDR3 runs 14 residues. The V gene's germline CDR1 is MNHEY and CDR2 SMNVEV (reference sequence). V lost 5 bases, J lost 1 base, and 8 bases lay in between. CDR3 in DNA: TGTGCCAGCAGTCAAACGGGAACTAATGAAAAACTGTTTTTT. Protein: CASSQTGTNEKLFF.

J is TRBJ2-5 and V is TRBV29-1; D gene uncertain. The V end was cut by 2 bases, the J end by 5 bases, with 9 bases between. CDR1 and CDR2 from the germline V gene are SQVTM and ANQGSEA. The CDR3 has 12 amino acids. CDR3 in amino acids: CSVERRRETQYF. CDR3 DNA sequence: TGCAGCGTTGAAAGGAGACGCGAGACCCAGTACTTC.

Here the CDR3 reads CASSLIPGQGSTEAFF. Written as DNA, the CDR3 is TGTGCCAGTAGTCTCATACCGGGACAGGGGAGTACTGAAGCTTTCTTT. The rearrangement joins TRBV19 to TRBJ1-1; TRBD1 aligns across 10 bases. V shed 5 bases, J shed 5 bases, and the junction held 11 bases outside the gene matches. The CDR3 totals 16 residues. From germline, CDR1 is LNHDA and CDR2 SQIVND (reference sequence).

The chain carries TRBV2 and TRBJ2-3; 9 positions agree with TRBD2. Unmatched junction bases numbered 3, after V lost 8 bases and J lost 0 bases. CDR1 and CDR2 (germline): SNHLY, FYNNEI. CDR3 length: 14 residues. The CDR3 sequence: CASRTSGSTDTQYF. DNA for the CDR3: TGTGCCAGCCGCACTAGCGGGAGCACAGATACGCAGTATTTT.

The chain joins TRBV28 to TRBJ2-2, with TRBD1 as a possible D gene (6 bases). The length of the CDR3 is 15 residues. Per germline, CDR1 MDHEN and CDR2 SYDVKM. V lost 5 bases and J 4 bases, leaving 14 bases between the germline ends. This CDR3 reads CASSLMGHSTGELFF. The CDR3 DNA reads as TGTGCCAGCAGTCTCATGGGACACTCCACCGGGGAGCTGTTTTTT.

The chain joins TRBV5-1 to TRBJ2-7; D is unresolved. Trimming pared 0 bases from V and 1 base from J, leaving 8 bases between. CDR3 length: 14 residues. Germline CDR1 reads SGHRS; CDR2 reads YFSETQ. CDR3 sequence: CASSLAYGSYEQYF. Here the CDR3 DNA reads TGCGCCAGCAGCTTGGCTTACGGTTCCTACGAGCAGTACTTC.

The chain employs TRBV18 and TRBJ2-1; 8 nucleotides agree with TRBD2. V shed 6 bases and J 7 bases; nucleotides not matched to a gene: 5. Looked up from germline, CDR1 is KGHSH and CDR2 is LQKENI. This CDR3 spans 13 amino acids. The CDR3 here is CASSGGAWNEQFF. CDR3 bases: TGTGCCAGCTCCGGGGGGGCGTGGAATGAGCAGTTCTTC.

The genes are TRBV29-1 and TRBJ2-1, with 10 bases fitting TRBD1. The CDR3 covers 14 residues. V lost 6 bases and J lost 5; bases outside the gene matches: 7. Germline CDR1 and CDR2: SQVTM and ANQGSEA. CDR3 DNA: TGCAGCGTCCGGGACAGGGGATTTGACAATGAGCAGTTCTTC. Translating it yields CSVRDRGFDNEQFF.

Worth noting for this clone: Relative to the germline gene, one junction end is altered; a read error may explain this. The rearrangement joins TRBV11-3 to TRBJ2-1; D unclear. Looked up from germline, CDR1 is SGHNT and CDR2 is YENEEA. The CDR3 spans 15 residues. The CDR3 is CASSQQQSSDNEQFF. Written as DNA, the CDR3 is TGTGCCAGCAGCCAACAACAGAGCTCCGACAATGAGCAGTTCTTC. The entire variable domain, with the rest obtained from reference TRBV11-3 and TRBJ2-1, is as follows: EAGVVQSPRYKIIEKKQPVAFWCNPISGHNTLYWYLQNLGQGPELLIRYENEEAVDDSQLPKDRFSAERLKGVDSTLKIQPAELGDSAVYLCASSQQQSSDNEQFFGPGTRLTVL.

For the CDR3, the DNA is TGTGCCAGTAGTATCGGGGGGGATGAGCAGTTCTTC. It codes for CASSIGGDEQFF. This chain connects TRBV19 to TRBJ2-1; 8 nucleotides align to TRBD2. The CDR3 consists of 12 residues. The V segment lost 3 bases and the J segment 8 bases; nucleotides outside the gene matches: 0. Germline V CDR1 and CDR2: LNHDA, SQIVND (reference sequence).

The rearrangement joins TRBV7-9 to TRBJ1-2, with TRBD1 matching 11 bases. The germline V gene encodes CDR1 SEHNR and CDR2 FQNEAQ (reference sequence). The CDR3 totals 13 residues. The trim removed 5 bases at V and 5 bases at J, leaving 1 base unmatched. The CDR3 loop reads CASSRDRGYGYTF. The CDR3, as DNA: TGTGCCAGCAGCCGGGACAGGGGGTATGGCTACACCTTC.

The V gene is TRBV5-1, the J gene TRBJ1-1; possible D gene TRBD1, 6 bases. Trimming cost V 4 bases and J 3 bases, with 13 bases left between them. The CDR3 length is 14 residues. Germline-derived CDR1 and CDR2 are SGHRS and YFSETQ. The CDR3: CASSTQGFDTEAFF. CDR3 bases: TGCGCCAGCAGCACACAGGGATTCGACACTGAAGCTTTCTTT.

DNA for the CDR3: TGTGCCAGCAGCTTATCCGGGAATGAGCAGTTCTTC. This sequence encodes CASSLSGNEQFF. The V gene is TRBV11-2, the J gene TRBJ2-1; D gene unclear. Germline CDR1 reads SGHAT; CDR2 reads FQNNGV. Deletions cut 2 bases from V and 7 bases from J, with 6 bases between. The CDR3 runs to 12 residues.